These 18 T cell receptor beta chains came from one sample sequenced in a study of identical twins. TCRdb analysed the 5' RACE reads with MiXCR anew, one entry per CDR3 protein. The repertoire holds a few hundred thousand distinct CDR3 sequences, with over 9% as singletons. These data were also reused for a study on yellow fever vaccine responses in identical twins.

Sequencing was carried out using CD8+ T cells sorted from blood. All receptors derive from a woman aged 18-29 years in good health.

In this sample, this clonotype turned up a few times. CDR3 nucleotide sequence: TGCAGCGTTGCCGGAGCCAAAAACATTCAGTACTTC. This sequence encodes CSVAGAKNIQYF. The chain joins TRBV29-1 to TRBJ2-4; D is uncertain. The CDR3 runs to 12 residues. With 4 bases removed from V and 0 bases from J, the gap between germline ends came to 4 bases. Germline V CDR1 and CDR2: SQVTM, ANQGSEA. Combining the CDR3 with reference TRBV29-1 and TRBJ2-4 gives the whole variable domain SAVISQKPSRDICQRGTSLTIQCQVDSQVTMMFWYRQQPGQSLTLIATANQGSEATYESGFVIDKFPISRPNLTFSTLTVSNMSPEDSSIYLCSVAGAKNIQYFGAGTRLSVL.

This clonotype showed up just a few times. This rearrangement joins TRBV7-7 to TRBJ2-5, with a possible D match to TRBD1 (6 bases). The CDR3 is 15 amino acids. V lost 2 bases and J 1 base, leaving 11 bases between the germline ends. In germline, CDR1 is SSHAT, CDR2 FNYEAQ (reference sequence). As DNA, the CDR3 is TGTGCCAGCAGCTTAAACGGACAGTCCCAAGAGACCCAGTACTTC. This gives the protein CASSLNGQSQETQYF.

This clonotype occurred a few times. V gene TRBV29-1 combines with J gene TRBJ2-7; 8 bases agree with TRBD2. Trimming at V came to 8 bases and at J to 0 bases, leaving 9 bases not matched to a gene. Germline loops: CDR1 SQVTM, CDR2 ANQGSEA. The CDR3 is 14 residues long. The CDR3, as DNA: TGCAGCACTATAGCCGGGGGGGGCTCCTACGAGCAGTACTTC. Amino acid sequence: CSTIAGGGSYEQYF.

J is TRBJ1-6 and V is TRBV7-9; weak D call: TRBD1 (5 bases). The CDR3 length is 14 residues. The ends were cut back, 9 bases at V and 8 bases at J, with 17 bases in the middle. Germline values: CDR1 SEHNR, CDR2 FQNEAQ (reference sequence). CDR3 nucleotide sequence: TGTGCCAGAAGAGACGGGGACCAGGATTCACCCCTCCACTTT. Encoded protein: CARRDGDQDSPLHF.

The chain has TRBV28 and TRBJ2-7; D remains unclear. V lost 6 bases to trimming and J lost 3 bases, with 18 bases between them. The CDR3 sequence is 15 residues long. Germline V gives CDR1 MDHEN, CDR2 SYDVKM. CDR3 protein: CASSTARLFLYEQYF. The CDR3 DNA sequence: TGTGCCAGCAGCACCGCCAGACTCTTCCTCTACGAGCAGTACTTC. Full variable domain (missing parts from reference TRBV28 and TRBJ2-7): DVKVTQSSRYLVKRTGEKVFLECVQDMDHENMFWYRQDPGLGLRLIYFSYDVKMKEKGDIPEGYSVSREKKERFSLILESASTNQTSMYLCASSTARLFLYEQYFGPGTRLTVT.

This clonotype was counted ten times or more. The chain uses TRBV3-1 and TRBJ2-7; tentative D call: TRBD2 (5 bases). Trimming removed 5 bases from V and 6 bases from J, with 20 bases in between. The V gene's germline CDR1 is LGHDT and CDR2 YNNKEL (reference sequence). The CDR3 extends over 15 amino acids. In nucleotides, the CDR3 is TGTGCCAGCAGCGACGGGATCCCAGGCTTTTCCGAGCAGTACTTC. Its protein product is CASSDGIPGFSEQYF.

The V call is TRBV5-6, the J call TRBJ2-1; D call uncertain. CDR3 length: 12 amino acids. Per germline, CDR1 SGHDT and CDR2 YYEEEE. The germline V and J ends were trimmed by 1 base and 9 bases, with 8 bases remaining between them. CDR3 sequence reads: CASSLFSAEQFF. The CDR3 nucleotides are TGTGCCAGCAGCTTGTTTAGTGCTGAGCAGTTCTTC. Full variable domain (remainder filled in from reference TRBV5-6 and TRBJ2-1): DAGVTQSPTHLIKTRGQQVTLRCSPKSGHDTVSWYQQALGQGPQFIFQYYEEEERQRGNFPDRFSGHQFPNYSSELNVNALLLGDSALYLCASSLFSAEQFFGPGTRLTVL.

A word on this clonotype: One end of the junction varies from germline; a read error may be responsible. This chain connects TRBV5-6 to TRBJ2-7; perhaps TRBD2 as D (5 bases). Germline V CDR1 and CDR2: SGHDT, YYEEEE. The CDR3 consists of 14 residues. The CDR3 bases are TGTGCCAGCAGCCCCGGGATCCTAGGCAACGAGCAGTATTTC. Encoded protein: CASSPGILGNEQYF. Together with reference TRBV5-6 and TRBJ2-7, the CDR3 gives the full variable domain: DAGVTQSPTHLIKTRGQQVTLRCSPKSGHDTVSWYQQALGQGPQFIFQYYEEEERQRGNFPDRFSGHQFPNYSSELNVNALLLGDSALYLCASSPGILGNEQYFGPGTRLTVT.

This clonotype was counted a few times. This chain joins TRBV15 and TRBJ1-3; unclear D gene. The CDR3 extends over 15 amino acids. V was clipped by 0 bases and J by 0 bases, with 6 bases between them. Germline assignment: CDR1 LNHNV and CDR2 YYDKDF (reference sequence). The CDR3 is CATSRDGDSGNTIYF. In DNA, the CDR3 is TGTGCCACCAGCAGAGACGGAGACTCTGGAAACACCATATATTTT.

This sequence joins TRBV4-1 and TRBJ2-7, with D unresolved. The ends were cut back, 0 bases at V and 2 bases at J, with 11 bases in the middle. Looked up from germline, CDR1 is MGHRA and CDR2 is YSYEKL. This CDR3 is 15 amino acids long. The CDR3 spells CASSQDRGAPYEQYF. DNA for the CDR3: TGCGCCAGCAGCCAAGATCGAGGTGCCCCCTACGAGCAGTACTTC.

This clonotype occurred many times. The CDR3 bases are TGCAGTGCTGAACGGGAGTTCGCCGGGGAGCTGTTTTTT. Translated, it gives CSAEREFAGELFF. The V and J genes are TRBV20-1 and TRBJ2-2; D is possibly TRBD2 (6 bases). CDR3 length: 13 amino acids. The V gene's germline CDR1 is DFQATT and CDR2 SNEGSKA (reference sequence). V shed 5 bases and J shed 6 bases, with 13 bases lying between them.

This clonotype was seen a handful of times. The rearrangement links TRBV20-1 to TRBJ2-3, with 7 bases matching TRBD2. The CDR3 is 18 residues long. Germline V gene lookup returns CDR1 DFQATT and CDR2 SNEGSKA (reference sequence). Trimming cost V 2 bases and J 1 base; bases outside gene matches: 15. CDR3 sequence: CSARLYAGEGQGTDTQYF. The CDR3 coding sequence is TGCAGTGCTAGACTCTACGCGGGAGAGGGCCAGGGCACAGATACGCAGTATTTT.

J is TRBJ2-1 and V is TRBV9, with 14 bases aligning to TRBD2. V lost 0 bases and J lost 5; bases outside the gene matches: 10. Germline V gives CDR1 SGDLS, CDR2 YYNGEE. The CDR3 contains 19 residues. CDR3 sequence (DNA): TGTGCCAGCAGCGTAGAGGGACTAGCGGGAGTCGACATAAACAATGAGCAGTTCTTC. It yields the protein CASSVEGLAGVDINNEQFF.

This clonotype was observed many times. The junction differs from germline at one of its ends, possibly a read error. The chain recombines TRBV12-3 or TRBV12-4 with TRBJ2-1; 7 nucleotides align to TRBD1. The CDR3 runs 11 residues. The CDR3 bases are TGTGCCAGCAGTTTAGTGGACAGGACCTACTTC. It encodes CASSLVDRTYF.

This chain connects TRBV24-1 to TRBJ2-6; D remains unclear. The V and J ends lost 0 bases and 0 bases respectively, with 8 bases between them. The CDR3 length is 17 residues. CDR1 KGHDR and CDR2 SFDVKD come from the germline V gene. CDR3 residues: CATSDLPQSSGANVLTF. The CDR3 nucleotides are TGTGCCACCAGTGATTTGCCTCAGAGCTCTGGGGCCAACGTCCTGACTTTC.

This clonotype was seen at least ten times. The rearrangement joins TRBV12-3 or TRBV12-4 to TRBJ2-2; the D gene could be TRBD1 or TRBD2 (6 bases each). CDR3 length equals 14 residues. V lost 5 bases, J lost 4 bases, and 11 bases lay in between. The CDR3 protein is CASSPGASTGELFF. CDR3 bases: TGTGCCAGCAGTCCGGGGGCATCCACCGGGGAGCTGTTTTTT.

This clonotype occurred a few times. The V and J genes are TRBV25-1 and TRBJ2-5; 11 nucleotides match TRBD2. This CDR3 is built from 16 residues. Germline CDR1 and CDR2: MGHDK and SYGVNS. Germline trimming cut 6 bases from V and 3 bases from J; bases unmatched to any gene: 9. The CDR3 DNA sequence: TGTGCCAGCAGCGTCCTAGCGGGGGGATCGAAAGAGACCCAGTACTTC. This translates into CASSVLAGGSKETQYF.

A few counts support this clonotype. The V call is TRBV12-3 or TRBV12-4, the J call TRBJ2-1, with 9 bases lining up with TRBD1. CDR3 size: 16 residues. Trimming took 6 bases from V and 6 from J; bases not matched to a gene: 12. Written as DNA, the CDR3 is TGTGCCAGCAGACAAACCGGGACAGGGAAACTCAATGAGCAGTTCTTC. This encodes CASRQTGTGKLNEQFF.